This TCR beta chain was observed in a study of blood T cell repertoires in COVID-19. The overall study: Samples of COVID-19 (acute and convalescent) were obtained from the United States, Italy and Spain. The cDNA or gDNA used as material had been derived from T cells, B-cell-depleted T cells, or PBMCs.

Per the original data handling: The authors estimated nucleated cell counts from reference gene primer amplification. Using immunoSEQ multiplex PCR, the repertoire was profiled, and TCRdb retains in-frame clones only, with some absent. V, J and clone size reflect that table, while D and trimming were determined from the DNA. Among 17,000 or so clones listed, approximately 90% were seen once. The germline V gene encodes CDR1 ENHRY and CDR2 SYGVKD. The ends were cut back, 3 bases at V and 0 bases at J, with 3 bases in the middle. The CDR3 covers 14 residues. The V call is TRBV10-3, the J call TRBJ2-6; D not certain. The clonotype was recovered from a man in his fifties or sixties with active COVID-19. The material sequenced was peripheral blood. In DNA form, the CDR3 reads TGTGCCATCAGTGACCGCTCTGGGGCCAACGTCCTGACTTTC. Translating gives CAISDRSGANVLTF.